The 18 T cell receptor beta chains below were found in one sample sequenced in a study of cytomegalovirus exposure and HLA in healthy donors. 60 Vbeta and 13 Jbeta primers were used in PCR. Clones were sequenced by immunoSEQ multiplex PCR, and TCRdb holds only the in-frame ones, with some missing. The sample has a few hundred thousand clones, 75% to 80% seen once. Sequencing was performed on PBMCs. The receptor set was obtained from a man aged 18 to 30 in good health and CMV-seronegative.

This clone was seen a single time. This chain connects TRBV10-1 to TRBJ2-7; 7 bases are shared with TRBD2. The germline V gene encodes CDR1 WNHNN and CDR2 SYGVQD (reference sequence). The ends lost 3 bases at V and 4 bases at J; junction bases unmatched: 18. The CDR3 length is 18 residues. Here the CDR3 DNA reads TGCGCCAGCAGTGAAGCTAGGAGCCTCCTAGCGGCACCATACGAGCAGTACTTC. Protein: CASSEARSLLAAPYEQYF.

J is TRBJ2-2 and V is TRBV2, with TRBD1 identical over 7 bases. CDR1 and CDR2 from the germline V gene are SNHLY and FYNNEI. J gave up 4 bases and V 6 bases, and 8 bases lay outside the gene matches. The length of the CDR3 is 15 residues. The CDR3 region is CASRADRASTGELFF. DNA for the CDR3: TGTGCCAGCAGGGCCGACAGGGCAAGCACCGGGGAGCTGTTTTTT.

This clone was counted only a few times. This chain uses TRBV30 with TRBJ2-3; D might be TRBD2 (6 bases). Deletions cut 2 bases from V and 0 bases from J, with 21 bases between. Germline V gene data show CDR1 as GTSNPN and CDR2 as SVGIG (reference sequence). The CDR3 is 18 amino acids. CDR3 sequence reads: CAWSRTSSGVFSTDTQYF. CDR3 nucleotide sequence: TGTGCCTGGAGTCGAACCTCGTCGGGGGTATTTAGCACAGATACGCAGTATTTT.

DNA for the CDR3: TGTGCCAGCAGCGAGACGACAGGGGGAAACACCATATATTTT. Translated, it gives CASSETTGGNTIYF. This chain links TRBV9 with TRBJ1-3, with TRBD1 identical over 7 bases. CDR1 and CDR2 (germline): SGDLS, YYNGEE. The CDR3 sequence is 14 residues long. Germline trimming cut 3 bases from V and 4 bases from J; bases unmatched to any gene: 4.

This sequence joins TRBV4-3 and TRBJ1-5; D perhaps matches TRBD1 (5 bases). The CDR3 covers 17 residues. CDR1 LGHNA and CDR2 YSLEER come from the germline V gene. Trimming pared 0 bases from V and 4 bases from J, leaving 16 bases between. The DNA for the CDR3 is TGCGCCAGCAGCCAAGATCTCATCGCAGGGATGAATCAGCCCCAGCATTTT. Its protein is CASSQDLIAGMNQPQHF.

This clone was counted between two and nine times. The chain carries TRBV7-2 and TRBJ1-6; 7 nucleotides match TRBD1. This CDR3 region has 15 residues. V shed 1 base, J shed 7 bases, and the junction held 4 bases outside the gene matches. Germline CDR1 is SGHTA and CDR2 is FQGNSA. DNA for the CDR3: TGTGCCAGCAGCTTAGATACAGGGGCCAATTCACCCCTCCACTTT. Protein product: CASSLDTGANSPLHF.

The chain is built from TRBV6-1 and TRBJ1-2; possible D gene TRBD1, 6 bases. V was pared by 6 bases and J by 5 bases, with 19 bases between. CDR1 and CDR2 (germline): MNHNS, SASEGT. This CDR3 spans 15 amino acids. The CDR3 nucleotides read TGTGCCAGCAGCACCGCACAGGGCCCAAATTATGGCTACACCTTC. Protein sequence: CASSTAQGPNYGYTF.

The chain combines TRBV19 with TRBJ1-4; D remains unclear. Germline V gene data show CDR1 as LNHDA and CDR2 as SQIVND (reference sequence). The CDR3 contains 14 residues. The V end was cut by 10 bases, the J end by 6 bases, with 18 bases between. The CDR3 DNA sequence: TGTGCCACCTTTAATTCAAACGGTGATGAAAAACTGTTTTTT. Its translation: CATFNSNGDEKLFF.

V usage is TRBV6-5 and J usage is TRBJ2-5; 8 bases are shared with TRBD1. Unmatched junction bases numbered 3, after V lost 8 bases and J lost 4 bases. The germline gives CDR1 MNHEY, CDR2 SVGAGI. The CDR3 loop spans 12 amino acids. CDR3 loop: CASGQGGETQYF. The CDR3 nucleotides read TGTGCCAGCGGACAGGGTGGAGAGACCCAGTACTTC.

CDR3 amino acids: CASSPGGTEAFF. The CDR3 bases are TGTGCCAGCAGTCCAGGGGGAACTGAAGCTTTCTTT. V is TRBV7-6 and J is TRBJ1-1; TRBD1 agrees at 7 bases. The V segment lost 6 bases and the J segment 5 bases; nucleotides outside the gene matches: 3. There are 12 residues in the CDR3. Germline V lookup: CDR1 SGHVS, CDR2 FNYEAQ.

This chain uses TRBV7-6 with TRBJ2-7; tentative D call: TRBD2 (6 bases). The V and J ends lost 1 base and 3 bases respectively, with 10 bases between them. The CDR3 consists of 14 residues. Per germline, CDR1 SGHVS and CDR2 FNYEAQ. CDR3 region: CASSLGEGGYEQYF. The CDR3 DNA reads as TGTGCCAGCAGCTTAGGAGAGGGAGGCTACGAGCAGTACTTC.

This clone has just a few counts. The V gene is TRBV9, the J gene TRBJ2-3; unclear D gene. Germline loops: CDR1 SGDLS, CDR2 YYNGEE. Trimming removed 3 bases from V and 1 base from J, with 18 bases in between. The CDR3 is 17 amino acids. The CDR3: CASSAAVLIPGTDTQYF. The CDR3 DNA reads TGTGCCAGCAGCGCCGCGGTCCTCATCCCGGGCACAGATACGCAGTATTTT.

V gene TRBV28 combines with J gene TRBJ1-6; D remains unclear. Trimming took 6 bases from V and 0 from J, leaving 12 bases between them. This CDR3 is 16 amino acids long. Germline lookup yields CDR1 MDHEN and CDR2 SYDVKM. As DNA, the CDR3 is TGTGCCAGCAGCTCGACACCGAGCTCCTATAATTCACCCCTCCACTTT. This gives the protein CASSSTPSSYNSPLHF. The complete variable domain, with remaining parts taken from reference TRBV28 and TRBJ1-6, reads DVKVTQSSRYLVKRTGEKVFLECVQDMDHENMFWYRQDPGLGLRLIYFSYDVKMKEKGDIPEGYSVSREKKERFSLILESASTNQTSMYLCASSSTPSSYNSPLHFGNGTRLTVT.

A single count supports this clone. Germline and junction disagree at one end, which may indicate a read error. The chain recombines TRBV2 with TRBJ1-5; no clear D gene. This CDR3 is 15 amino acids long. The V gene's germline CDR1 is SNHLY and CDR2 FYNNEI. The CDR3 sequence: CASSEDWPVNQPQHF. CDR3 DNA sequence: TGTGCCAGCAGCGAAGATTGGCCCGTCAATCAGCCCCAGCATTTT.

Comments on this clone: This same CDR3 is encoded by further DNA sequences in the sample. The rearrangement links TRBV9 to TRBJ1-5; D is perhaps TRBD1 (5 bases). V dropped 3 bases and J dropped 0 bases, with 7 bases sitting between them. The CDR3 sequence is 14 residues long. Germline V gene lookup returns CDR1 SGDLS and CDR2 YYNGEE. CDR3 coding DNA: TGTGCCAGCAGCGCAGGGCTTAGCAATCAGCCCCAGCATTTT. As protein: CASSAGLSNQPQHF.

CDR3 loop: CASYRDRGESGGYTF. In DNA form, the CDR3 reads TGTGCCAGCTATCGGGACAGGGGGGAATCGGGCGGCTACACCTTC. This rearrangement joins TRBV28 to TRBJ1-2, with 11 bases aligning to TRBD1. Germline values: CDR1 MDHEN, CDR2 SYDVKM. The trim removed 8 bases at V and 8 bases at J, leaving 13 bases unmatched. This CDR3 has 15 residues.

CDR3 loop: CASSKEEGRTGNTIYF. The DNA for the CDR3 is TGTGCCAGCAGCAAAGAGGAGGGTAGGACTGGAAACACCATATATTTT. The chain has TRBV21-1 and TRBJ1-3. TRBV21-1 is an annotated pseudogene. CDR3 length: 16 residues.

In its sample, this clone is medium-sized. CDR3: CAWSVPGAGELFF. DNA for the CDR3: TGTGCCTGGAGTGTCCCAGGGGCCGGGGAGCTGTTTTTT. The rearrangement joins TRBV30 to TRBJ2-2, with a possible D match to TRBD1 (6 bases). CDR1 and CDR2 (germline): GTSNPN, SVGIG (reference sequence). V lost 0 bases to trimming and J lost 6 bases, with 8 bases between them. The CDR3 is 13 residues long.